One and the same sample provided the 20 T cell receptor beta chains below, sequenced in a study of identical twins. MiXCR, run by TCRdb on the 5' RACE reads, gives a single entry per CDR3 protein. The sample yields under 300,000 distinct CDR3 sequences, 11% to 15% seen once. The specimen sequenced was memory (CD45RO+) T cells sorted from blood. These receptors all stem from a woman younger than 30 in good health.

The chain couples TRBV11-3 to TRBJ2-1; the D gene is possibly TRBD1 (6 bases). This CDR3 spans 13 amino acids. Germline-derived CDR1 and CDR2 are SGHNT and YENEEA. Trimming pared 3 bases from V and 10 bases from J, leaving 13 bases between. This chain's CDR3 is CASSFPGVGEQFF. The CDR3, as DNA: TGTGCCAGCAGCTTTCCAGGGGTTGGGGAGCAGTTCTTC.

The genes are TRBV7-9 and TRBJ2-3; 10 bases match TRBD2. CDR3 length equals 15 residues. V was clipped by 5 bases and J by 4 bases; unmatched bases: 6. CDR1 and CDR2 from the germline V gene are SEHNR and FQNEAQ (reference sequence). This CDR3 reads CASSGQRGGPDTQYF. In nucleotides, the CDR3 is TGTGCCAGCAGCGGACAGCGGGGGGGCCCAGATACGCAGTATTTT.

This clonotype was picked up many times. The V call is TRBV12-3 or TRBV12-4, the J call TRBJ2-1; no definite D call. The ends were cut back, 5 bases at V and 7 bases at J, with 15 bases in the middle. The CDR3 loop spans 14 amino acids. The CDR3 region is CASSPQTTGNEQFF. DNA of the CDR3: TGTGCCAGCAGTCCCCAGACGACCGGGAATGAGCAGTTCTTC.

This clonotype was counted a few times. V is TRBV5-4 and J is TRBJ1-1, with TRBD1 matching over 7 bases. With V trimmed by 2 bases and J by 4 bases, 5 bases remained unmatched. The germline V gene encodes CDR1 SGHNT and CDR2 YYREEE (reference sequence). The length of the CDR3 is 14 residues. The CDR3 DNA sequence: TGTGCCAGCAGCTTAAAACAGGGGCGCACTGAAGCTTTCTTT. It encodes CASSLKQGRTEAFF.

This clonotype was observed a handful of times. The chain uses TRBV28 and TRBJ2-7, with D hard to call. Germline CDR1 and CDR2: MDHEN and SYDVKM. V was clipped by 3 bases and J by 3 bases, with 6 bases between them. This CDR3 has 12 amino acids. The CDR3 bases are TGTGCCAGCAGTTTCGTCGTCTACGAGCAGTACTTC. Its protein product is CASSFVVYEQYF.

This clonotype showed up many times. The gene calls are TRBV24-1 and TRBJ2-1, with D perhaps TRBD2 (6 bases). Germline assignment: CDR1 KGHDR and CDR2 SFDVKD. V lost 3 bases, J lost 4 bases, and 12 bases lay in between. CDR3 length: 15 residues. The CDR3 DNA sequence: TGTGCCACCAGTGATGGGACTTTCGGTTACAATGAGCAGTTCTTC. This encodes CATSDGTFGYNEQFF.

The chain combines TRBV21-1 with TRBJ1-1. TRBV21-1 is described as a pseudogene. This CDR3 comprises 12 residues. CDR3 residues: CASSKVNTEAFF. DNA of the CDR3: TGTGCCAGCAGCAAAGTGAACACTGAAGCTTTCTTT.

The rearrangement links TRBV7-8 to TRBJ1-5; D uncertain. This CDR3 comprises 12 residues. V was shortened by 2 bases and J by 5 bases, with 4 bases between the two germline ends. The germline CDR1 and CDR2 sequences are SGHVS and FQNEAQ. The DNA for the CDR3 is TGTGCCAGCAGCTTATCTTATCAGCCCCAGCATTTT. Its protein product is CASSLSYQPQHF.

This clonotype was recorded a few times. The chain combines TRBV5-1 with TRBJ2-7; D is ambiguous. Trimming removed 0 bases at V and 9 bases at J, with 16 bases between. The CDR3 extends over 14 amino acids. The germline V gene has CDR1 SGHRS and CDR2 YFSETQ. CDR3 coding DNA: TGCGCCAGCAGCTTGGACATCTCCCTAATGGCGCAGTACTTC. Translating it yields CASSLDISLMAQYF.

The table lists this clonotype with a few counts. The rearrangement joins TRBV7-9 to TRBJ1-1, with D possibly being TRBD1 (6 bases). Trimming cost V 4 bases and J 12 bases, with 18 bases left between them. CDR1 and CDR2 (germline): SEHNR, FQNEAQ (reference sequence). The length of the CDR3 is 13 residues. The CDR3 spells CASSSSVGGLPFF. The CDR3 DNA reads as TGTGCCAGCAGCTCCTCGGTCGGGGGGCTGCCTTTCTTT.

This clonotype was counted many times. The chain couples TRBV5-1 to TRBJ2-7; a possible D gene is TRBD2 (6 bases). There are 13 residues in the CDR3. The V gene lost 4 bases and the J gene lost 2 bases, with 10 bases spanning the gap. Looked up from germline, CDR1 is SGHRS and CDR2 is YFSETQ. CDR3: CASSPEGPYEQYF. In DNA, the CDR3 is TGCGCCAGCAGCCCGGAGGGGCCCTACGAGCAGTACTTC.

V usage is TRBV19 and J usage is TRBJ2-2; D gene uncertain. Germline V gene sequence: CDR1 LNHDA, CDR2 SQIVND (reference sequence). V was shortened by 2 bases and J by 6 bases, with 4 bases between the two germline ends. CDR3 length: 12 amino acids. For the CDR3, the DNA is TGTGCCAGTAGTATATTTTCCGGGGAGCTGTTTTTT. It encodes CASSIFSGELFF.

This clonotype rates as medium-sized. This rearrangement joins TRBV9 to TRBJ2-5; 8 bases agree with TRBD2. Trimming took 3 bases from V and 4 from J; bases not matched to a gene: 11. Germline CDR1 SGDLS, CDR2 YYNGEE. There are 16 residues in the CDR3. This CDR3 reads CASSGGVSGAGETQYF. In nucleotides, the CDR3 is TGTGCCAGCAGCGGGGGGGTTAGCGGGGCAGGAGAGACCCAGTACTTC.

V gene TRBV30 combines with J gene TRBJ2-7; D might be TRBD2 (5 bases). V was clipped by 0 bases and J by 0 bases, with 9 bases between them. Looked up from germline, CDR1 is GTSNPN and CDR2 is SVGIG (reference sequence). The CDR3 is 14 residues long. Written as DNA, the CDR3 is TGTGCCTGGAGTGTAATAGCGAACTCCTACGAGCAGTACTTC. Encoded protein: CAWSVIANSYEQYF.

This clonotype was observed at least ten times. The CDR3 sequence is CASTTGSFGSQYF. The DNA of the CDR3 is TGTGCCAGCACCACGGGGAGTTTTGGGTCCCAGTACTTC. The chain has TRBV12-3 or TRBV12-4 and TRBJ2-5, with D possibly being TRBD2 (5 bases). The CDR3 has 13 amino acids. V dropped 7 bases and J dropped 9 bases, with 18 bases sitting between them.

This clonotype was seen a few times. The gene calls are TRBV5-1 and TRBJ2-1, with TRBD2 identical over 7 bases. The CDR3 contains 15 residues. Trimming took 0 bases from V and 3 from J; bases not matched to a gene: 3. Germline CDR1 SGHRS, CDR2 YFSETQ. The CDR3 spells CASSLAQRDYNEQFF. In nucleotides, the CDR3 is TGCGCCAGCAGCTTGGCCCAGCGGGACTACAATGAGCAGTTCTTC.

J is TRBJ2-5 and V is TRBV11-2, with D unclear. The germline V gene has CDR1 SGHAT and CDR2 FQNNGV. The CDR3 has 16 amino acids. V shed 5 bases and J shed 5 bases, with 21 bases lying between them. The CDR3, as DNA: TGTGCCAGCAGCCTCAACGGCGGACGGGTGGGGGAGACCCAGTACTTC. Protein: CASSLNGGRVGETQYF. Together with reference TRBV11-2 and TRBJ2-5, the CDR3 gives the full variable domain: EAGVAQSPRYKIIEKRQSVAFWCNPISGHATLYWYQQILGQGPKLLIQFQNNGVVDDSQLPKDRFSAERLKGVDSTLKIQPAKLEDSAVYLCASSLNGGRVGETQYFGPGTRLLVL.

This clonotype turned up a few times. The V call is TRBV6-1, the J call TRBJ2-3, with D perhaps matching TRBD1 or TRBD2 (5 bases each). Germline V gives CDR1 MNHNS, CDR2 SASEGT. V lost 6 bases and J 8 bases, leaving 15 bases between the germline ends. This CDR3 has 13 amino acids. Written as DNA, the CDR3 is TGTGCCAGCAGCCAAACCGGGACCCTTACGCAGTATTTT. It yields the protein CASSQTGTLTQYF.

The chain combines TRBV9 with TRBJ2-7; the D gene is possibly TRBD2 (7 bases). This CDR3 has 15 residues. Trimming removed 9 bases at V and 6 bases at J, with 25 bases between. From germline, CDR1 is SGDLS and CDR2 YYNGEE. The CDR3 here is CATLKGGVPPCEQYF. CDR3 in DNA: TGTGCCACTTTAAAGGGGGGGGTCCCGCCTTGCGAGCAGTACTTC. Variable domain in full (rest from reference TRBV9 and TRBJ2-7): DSGVTQTPKHLITATGQRVTLRCSPRSGDLSVYWYQQSLDQGLQFLIQYYNGEERAKGNILERFSAQQFPDLHSELNLSSLELGDSALYFCATLKGGVPPCEQYFGPGTRLTVT.

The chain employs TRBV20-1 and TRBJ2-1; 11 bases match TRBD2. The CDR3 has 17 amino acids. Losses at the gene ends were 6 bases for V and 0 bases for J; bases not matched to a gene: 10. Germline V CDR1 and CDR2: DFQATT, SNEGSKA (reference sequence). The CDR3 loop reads CSAPTSGVLSSYNEQFF. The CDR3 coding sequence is TGCAGTGCCCCGACTAGCGGGGTTCTTAGCTCCTACAATGAGCAGTTCTTC.